This record concerns one T cell receptor (beta chain) sequence. This record comes from a study of blood T cell repertoires in COVID-19. Study-level information: COVID-19 samples from acute and convalescent phases originated in the United States, Italy and Spain.

This CDR3 is built from 11 residues. V lost 6 bases and J 5 bases, leaving 6 bases between the germline ends. The germline V gene has CDR1 SEHNR and CDR2 FQNEAQ (reference sequence). The protocol was immunoSEQ multiplex PCR, while the TCRdb copy is restricted to in-frame clones and leaves out a portion. The table shows around 180,000 clones, with approximately 86% occurring only once. The sample comprised peripheral blood. This chain links TRBV7-9 with TRBJ2-3, with D uncertain. The TCR comes from an older man with active or convalescent COVID-19. The CDR3 is CASRSGDTQYF. In DNA form, the CDR3 reads TGTGCCAGCAGATCAGGAGATACGCAGTATTTT. The full variable domain, in which reference TRBV7-9 and TRBJ2-3 provide the parts outside the CDR3, is DTGVSQNPRHKITKRGQNVTFRCDPISEHNRLYWYRQTLGQGPEFLTYFQNEAQLEKSRLLSDRFSAERPKGSFSTLEIQRTEQGDSAMYLCASRSGDTQYFGPGTRLTVL.